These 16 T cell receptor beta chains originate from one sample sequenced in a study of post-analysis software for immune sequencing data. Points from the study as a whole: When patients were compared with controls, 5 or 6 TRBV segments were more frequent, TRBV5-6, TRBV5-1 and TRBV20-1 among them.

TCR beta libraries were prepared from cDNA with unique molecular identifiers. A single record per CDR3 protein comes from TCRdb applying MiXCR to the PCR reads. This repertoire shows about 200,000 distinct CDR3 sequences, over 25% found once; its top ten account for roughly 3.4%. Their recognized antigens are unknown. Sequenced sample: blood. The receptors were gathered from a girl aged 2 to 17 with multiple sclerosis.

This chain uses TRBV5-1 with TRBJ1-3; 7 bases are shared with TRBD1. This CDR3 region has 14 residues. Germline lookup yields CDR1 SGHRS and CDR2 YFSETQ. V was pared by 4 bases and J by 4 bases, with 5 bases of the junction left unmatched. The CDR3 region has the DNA TGCGCCAGCAGCCTGACAGGGACGGGAAACACCATATATTTT. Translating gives CASSLTGTGNTIYF.

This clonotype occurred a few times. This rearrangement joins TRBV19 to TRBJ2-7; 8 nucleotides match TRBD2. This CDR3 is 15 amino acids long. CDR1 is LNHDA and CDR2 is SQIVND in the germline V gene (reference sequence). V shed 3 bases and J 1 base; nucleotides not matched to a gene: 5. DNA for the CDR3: TGTGCCAGTAGTATCGGAGCGGGAGATTCCTACGAGCAGTACTTC. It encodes CASSIGAGDSYEQYF. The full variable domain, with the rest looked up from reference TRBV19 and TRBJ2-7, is DGGITQSPKYLFRKEGQNVTLSCEQNLNHDAMYWYRQDPGQGLRLIYYSQIVNDFQKGDIAEGYSVSREKKESFPLTVTSAQKNPTAFYLCASSIGAGDSYEQYFGPGTRLTVT.

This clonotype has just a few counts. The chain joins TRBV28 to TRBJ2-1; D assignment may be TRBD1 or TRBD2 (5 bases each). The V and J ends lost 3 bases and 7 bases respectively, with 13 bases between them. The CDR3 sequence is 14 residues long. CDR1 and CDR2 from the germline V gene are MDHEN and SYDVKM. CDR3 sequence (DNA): TGTGCCAGCAGTTTCCGGGACGGCTTTAATGAGCAGTTCTTC. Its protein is CASSFRDGFNEQFF.

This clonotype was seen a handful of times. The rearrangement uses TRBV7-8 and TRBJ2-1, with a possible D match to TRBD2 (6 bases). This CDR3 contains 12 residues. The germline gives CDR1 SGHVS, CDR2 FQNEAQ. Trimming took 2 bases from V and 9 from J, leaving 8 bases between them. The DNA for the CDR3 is TGTGCCAGCAGCTTATCGCGGGGTGAGCAGTTCTTC. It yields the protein CASSLSRGEQFF.

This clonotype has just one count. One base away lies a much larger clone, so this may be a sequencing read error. CDR3 sequence reads: CASSQVGTGNGYTF. CDR3 nucleotide sequence: TGTGCCAGCAGCCAAGTTGGGACAGGTAATGGCTACACCTTC. The chain has TRBV4-2 and TRBJ1-2; 8 positions match TRBD1. Germline V lookup: CDR1 LGHNA, CDR2 YNFKEQ. The CDR3 has 14 amino acids. Trimming cost V 1 base and J 6 bases; bases outside gene matches: 4.

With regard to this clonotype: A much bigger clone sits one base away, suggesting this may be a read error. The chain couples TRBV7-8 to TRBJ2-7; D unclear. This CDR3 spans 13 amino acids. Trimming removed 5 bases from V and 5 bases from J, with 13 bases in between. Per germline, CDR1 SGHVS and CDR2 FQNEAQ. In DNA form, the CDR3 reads TGTGCCAGCAGCCCTGAGAGTAGCCACGAGCAGTACTTC. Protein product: CASSPESSHEQYF.

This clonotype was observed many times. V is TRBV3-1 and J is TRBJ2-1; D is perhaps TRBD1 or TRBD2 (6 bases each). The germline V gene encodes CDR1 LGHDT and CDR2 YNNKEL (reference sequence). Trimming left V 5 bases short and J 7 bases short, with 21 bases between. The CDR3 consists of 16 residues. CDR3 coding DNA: TGTGCCAGCAGCTCTATCACGGGGGCCGGGGGAAATGAGCAGTTCTTC. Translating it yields CASSSITGAGGNEQFF.

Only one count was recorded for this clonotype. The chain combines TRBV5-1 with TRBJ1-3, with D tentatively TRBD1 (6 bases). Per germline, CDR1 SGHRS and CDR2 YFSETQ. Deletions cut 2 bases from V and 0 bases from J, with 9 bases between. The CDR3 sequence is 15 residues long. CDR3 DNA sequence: TGCGCCAGCAGCTTCGACAGGAGCTCTGGAAACACCATATATTTT. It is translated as CASSFDRSSGNTIYF. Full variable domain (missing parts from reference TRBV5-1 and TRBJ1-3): KAGVTQTPRYLIKTRGQQVTLSCSPISGHRSVSWYQQTPGQGLQFLFEYFSETQRNKGNFPGRFSGRQFSNSRSEMNVSTLELGDSALYLCASSFDRSSGNTIYFGEGSWLTVV.

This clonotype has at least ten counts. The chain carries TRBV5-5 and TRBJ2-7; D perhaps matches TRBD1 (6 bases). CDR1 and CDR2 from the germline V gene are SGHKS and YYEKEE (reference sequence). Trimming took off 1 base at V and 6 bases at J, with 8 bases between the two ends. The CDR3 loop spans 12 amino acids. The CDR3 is CASSLKGGEQYF. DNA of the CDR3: TGTGCCAGCAGCTTGAAAGGGGGCGAGCAGTACTTC. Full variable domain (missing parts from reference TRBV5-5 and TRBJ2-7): DAGVTQSPTHLIKTRGQQVTLRCSPISGHKSVSWYQQVLGQGPQFIFQYYEKEERGRGNFPDRFSARQFPNYSSELNVNALLLGDSALYLCASSLKGGEQYFGPGTRLTVT.

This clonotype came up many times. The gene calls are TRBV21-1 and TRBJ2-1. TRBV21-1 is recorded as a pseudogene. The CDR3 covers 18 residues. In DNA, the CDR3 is TGTGCCACTCAGGATGTGGTCTTGGCGGGGAGCTCCTACAATGAGCAGTTCTTC. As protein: CATQDVVLAGSSYNEQFF.

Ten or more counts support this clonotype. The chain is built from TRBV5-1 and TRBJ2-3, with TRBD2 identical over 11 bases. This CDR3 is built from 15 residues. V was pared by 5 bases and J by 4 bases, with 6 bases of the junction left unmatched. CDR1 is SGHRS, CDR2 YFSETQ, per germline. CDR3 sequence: CASSLTSGIADTQYF. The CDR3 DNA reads TGCGCCAGCAGTTTGACTAGCGGGATAGCAGATACGCAGTATTTT.

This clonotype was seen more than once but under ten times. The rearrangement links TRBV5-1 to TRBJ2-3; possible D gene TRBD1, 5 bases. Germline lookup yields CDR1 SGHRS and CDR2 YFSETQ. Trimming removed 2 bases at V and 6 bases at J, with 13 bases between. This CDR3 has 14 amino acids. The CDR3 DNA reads TGCGCCAGCAGCTTCGGGCAGGGCTGGGATACGCAGTATTTT. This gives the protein CASSFGQGWDTQYF.

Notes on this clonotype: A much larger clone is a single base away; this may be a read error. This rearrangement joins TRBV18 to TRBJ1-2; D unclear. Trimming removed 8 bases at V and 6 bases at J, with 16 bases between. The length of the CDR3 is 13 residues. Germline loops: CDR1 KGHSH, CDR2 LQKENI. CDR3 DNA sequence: TGTGCCAGCCCACGGACCCCTCAGGATGGCTACACCTTC. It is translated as CASPRTPQDGYTF.

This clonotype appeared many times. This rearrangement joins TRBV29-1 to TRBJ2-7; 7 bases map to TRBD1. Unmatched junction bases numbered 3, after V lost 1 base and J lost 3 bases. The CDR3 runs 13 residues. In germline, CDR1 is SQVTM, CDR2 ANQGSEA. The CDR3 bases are TGCAGCGTTGAAGTCCCAGGGGGCTACGAGCAGTACTTC. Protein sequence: CSVEVPGGYEQYF.

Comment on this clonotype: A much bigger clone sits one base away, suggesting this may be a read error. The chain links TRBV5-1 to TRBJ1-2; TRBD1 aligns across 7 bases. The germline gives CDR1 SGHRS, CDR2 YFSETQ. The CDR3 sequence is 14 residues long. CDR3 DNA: TGCACCAGCAGCTTCCCGGGACAGAGCTATGGCTACACCTTC. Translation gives CTSSFPGQSYGYTF.

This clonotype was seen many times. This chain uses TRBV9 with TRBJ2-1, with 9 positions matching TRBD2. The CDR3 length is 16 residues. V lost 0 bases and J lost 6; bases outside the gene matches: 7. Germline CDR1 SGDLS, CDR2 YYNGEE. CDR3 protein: CASSVGRLAELNEQFF. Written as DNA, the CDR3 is TGTGCCAGCAGCGTAGGGAGACTAGCGGAGCTCAATGAGCAGTTCTTC.